The rows below give T cell receptor beta chains drawn from one sample of a study of Ad26.COV2.S vaccination and SARS-CoV-2 variants. Sequencing was performed with immunoSEQ multiplex PCR; in TCRdb, only in-frame clones are kept and a portion is missing. The profile shows about 320,000 clones, 85% to 90% of them singletons. Here the sequenced sample was peripheral blood, taken in a trial of Ad26.COV2.S vaccine versus placebo. Receptor source: a person between 18 and 59 years old who received the Ad26.COV2.S COVID-19 vaccine or a placebo. The CDR3 runs from the conserved cysteine through the conserved F or W. Each record gives: D gene, J gene, V gene, clone size, CDR3 protein, CDR3 DNA. D genes are given only for firm matches. Only part of the rows carry a size: once, few, many, or a class if the clone is expanded.

>TRBD1|TRBJ1-1|TRBV6-5|NA
CASRHGQGVPEAFF
TGTGCCAGCAGACACGGACAGGGGGTCCCTGAAGCTTTCTTT
>TRBD1|TRBJ2-4|TRBV2|NA
CASGGFGTGGDIQYF
TGTGCCAGCGGGGGGTTCGGGACAGGCGGAGACATTCAGTACTTC
>NA|TRBJ2-7|TRBV7-9|NA
CASSLARLGKTYEQYF
TGTGCCAGCAGCTTAGCAAGACTAGGAAAAACCTACGAGCAGTACTTC
>NA|TRBJ1-1|TRBV10-3|few
CAISDRYTEAFF
TGTGCCATCAGTGACAGGTACACTGAAGCTTTCTTT
>NA|TRBJ1-1|TRBV24-1|NA
CATTDRSPIMNTEAFF
TGTGCCACGACTGACAGGTCCCCTATCATGAACACTGAAGCTTTCTTT
>NA|TRBJ1-2|TRBV30|NA
CAWSVHPYGYTF
TGTGCCTGGAGTGTCCATCCCTATGGCTACACCTTC
>NA|TRBJ1-4|TRBV18|NA
CASSPRAAQSNEKLFF
TGTGCCAGCTCACCACGGGCAGCTCAATCTAATGAAAAACTGTTTTTT
>NA|TRBJ2-1|TRBV4-3|NA
CASSQGGAGEQFF
TGCGCCAGCAGCCAAGGGGGGGCTGGGGAGCAGTTCTTC
>TRBD1|TRBJ1-1|TRBV7-9|NA
CASSTTQGNLAEAFF
TGTGCCAGCAGCACGACACAGGGGAACCTCGCTGAAGCTTTCTTT
>NA|TRBJ2-5|TRBV6-5|NA
CASSPRGSPETQYF
TGTGCCAGCAGTCCCCGGGGTAGCCCAGAGACCCAGTACTTC
>NA|TRBJ2-1|TRBV5-1|NA
CASSSEGSSYNEQFF
TGCGCCAGCAGCTCTGAAGGGAGCTCCTACAATGAGCAGTTCTTC
>NA|TRBJ1-2|TRBV12-3/TRBV12-4|NA
CASFGGGGYTF
TGTGCCAGCTTTGGCGGAGGAGGCTACACCTTC
>NA|TRBJ2-1|TRBV12-3/TRBV12-4|NA
CASSSQGTSEQFF
TGTGCCAGCAGCTCACAGGGAACGAGTGAGCAGTTCTTC
>TRBD2|TRBJ2-1|TRBV29-1|NA
CSVLAGAEGNNEQFF
TGCAGCGTTCTAGCGGGAGCAGAGGGGAACAATGAGCAGTTCTTC
>NA|TRBJ1-1|TRBV2|NA
CASSRTKGGTEAFF
TGTGCCAGCAGTAGGACAAAAGGGGGCACTGAAGCTTTCTTT
>TRBD1|TRBJ1-2|TRBV19|NA
CASSIGTGGGYGYTF
TGTGCCAGTAGTATTGGAACAGGGGGCGGGTATGGCTACACCTTC
>TRBD2|TRBJ2-3|TRBV4-3|NA
CASSQQAGPDTQYF
TGCGCCAGCAGCCAACAAGCGGGGCCAGATACGCAGTATTTT
>NA|TRBJ2-1|TRBV27|once
CASSFISEGWSYNEQFF
TGTGCCAGCAGTTTTATTAGCGAGGGGTGGTCCTACAATGAGCAGTTCTTC
>NA|TRBJ1-1|TRBV5-4|NA
CASSSGGGRMNTEAFF
TGTGCCAGCAGCTCCGGCGGGGGGAGAATGAACACTGAAGCTTTCTTT
>NA|TRBJ2-7|TRBV7-8|NA
CASSLDSSSAYEQYF
TGTGCCAGCAGCTTAGATAGTAGTAGCGCCTACGAGCAGTACTTC
>TRBD2|TRBJ2-1|TRBV7-6|NA
CASSLGGRGTRVEQFF
TGTGCCAGCAGCTTAGGCGGGAGGGGGACCCGAGTTGAGCAGTTCTTC
>TRBD1|TRBJ2-2|TRBV6-5|once
CASSYTGAGTGELFF
TGTGCCAGCAGCTATACAGGGGCTGGCACCGGGGAGCTGTTTTTT
>TRBD1|TRBJ1-2|TRBV7-9|NA
CASSPGRGRTTNYGYTF
TGTGCCAGCAGTCCGGGGAGGGGGCGGACGACTAACTATGGCTACACCTTC
>TRBD1|TRBJ2-6|TRBV18|NA
CASSPGTGVSGANVLTF
TGTGCCAGCTCACCAGGGACAGGGGTATCCGGGGCCAACGTCCTGACTTTC
>NA|TRBJ1-5|TRBV6-2/TRBV6-3|NA
CASSHDSNLRQPQHF
TGTGCCAGCAGCCATGACAGTAATCTACGTCAGCCCCAGCATTTT
>NA|TRBJ2-3|TRBV4-1|once
CASRKSGLGADTQYF
TGCGCCAGCAGGAAGTCGGGACTTGGGGCAGATACGCAGTATTTT
>TRBD1|TRBJ2-6|TRBV6-6|NA
CASSFRDRPQERSGANVLTF
TGTGCCAGCAGCTTCCGGGACAGGCCCCAGGAAAGATCTGGGGCCAACGTCCTGACTTTC
>NA|TRBJ1-2|TRBV5-6|once
CASSLVGYGYTF
TGTGCCAGCAGCTTGGTAGGGTACGGCTACACCTTC
>TRBD1|TRBJ1-5|TRBV6-2/TRBV6-3|NA
CASSYEDRVEAGNQPQHF
TGTGCCAGCAGTTATGAGGACAGGGTAGAGGCTGGCAATCAGCCCCAGCATTTT
>TRBD2|TRBJ2-3|TRBV5-1|NA
CASSSLPSGGLDTQYF
TGCGCCAGCAGCTCCCTTCCCAGCGGGGGGTTAGATACGCAGTATTTT
>TRBD1|TRBJ2-2|TRBV7-2|NA
CASSLLSGTGSNTGELFF
TGTGCCAGCAGCTTGCTTAGTGGGACAGGGAGTAATACCGGGGAGCTGTTTTTT
>NA|TRBJ1-4|TRBV4-3|NA
CASSQGATLPGEKLFF
TGCGCCAGCAGCCAAGGAGCAACCTTACCTGGAGAAAAACTGTTTTTT
>NA|TRBJ1-1|TRBV4-1|NA
CASGPGVRDLNTEAFF
TGCGCCAGCGGTCCAGGGGTGAGGGACCTGAACACTGAAGCTTTCTTT
>NA|TRBJ2-2|TRBV7-9|NA
CASSLTVGEGGELFF
TGTGCCAGCAGCTTAACGGTGGGAGAAGGCGGGGAGCTGTTTTTT
>NA|TRBJ2-2|TRBV6-2/TRBV6-3|NA
CASSYTGTRELFF
TGTGCCAGCAGTTATACAGGGACAAGGGAGCTGTTTTTT
>TRBD1|TRBJ1-4|TRBV7-9|NA
CASSLDRDRDHEKLFF
TGTGCCAGCAGCTTAGACCGGGACAGAGATCATGAAAAACTGTTTTTT
>TRBD1|TRBJ1-4|TRBV11-2|NA
CASGRQGMSEKLFF
TGTGCCAGCGGACGACAGGGGATGAGTGAAAAACTGTTTTTT
>TRBD1|TRBJ1-4|TRBV9|NA
CASSERGQGNEKLFF
TGTGCCAGCAGCGAGAGGGGGCAGGGTAATGAAAAACTGTTTTTT
>NA|TRBJ1-6|TRBV6-5|few
CASSPQQRNSPLHF
TGTGCCAGCAGTCCCCAACAGAGGAATTCACCCCTCCACTTT
>NA|TRBJ1-1|TRBV2|NA
CASKSWGQKNTEAFF
TGTGCCAGCAAATCATGGGGGCAGAAGAACACTGAAGCTTTCTTT
>TRBD2|TRBJ2-3|TRBV10-3|NA
CAISEAYSGRLSTDTQYF
TGTGCCATCAGTGAGGCGTATAGCGGGAGGCTTAGCACAGATACGCAGTATTTT
>TRBD1|TRBJ1-6|TRBV19|NA
CASSPGQGSILRDSPLHF
TGTGCCAGTAGCCCGGGACAGGGGTCCATTTTAAGGGATTCACCCCTCCACTTT
>NA|TRBJ1-2|TRBV30|NA
CAWKLSGSQNYGYTF
TGTGCCTGGAAATTGAGCGGCAGCCAAAACTATGGCTACACCTTC
>NA|TRBJ1-5|TRBV28|NA
CASSFGADRYSNQPQHF
TGTGCCAGCAGTTTTGGGGCAGACAGATATAGCAATCAGCCCCAGCATTTT
>NA|TRBJ1-1|TRBV3-1/TRBV3-2|NA
CASRQGRGTEAFF
TGTGCCAGCAGACAGGGTCGTGGTACTGAAGCTTTCTTT